A selection of T cell receptor beta chains follows, all from one sample in a study of blood T cell repertoires in COVID-19. TCRdb keeps only in-frame clones here, not all; method: immunoSEQ multiplex PCR. Of 200,000 to 250,000 clones listed, around 84% are singletons. Sequenced material: peripheral blood. The source is a man aged 35 to 55 with acute or convalescent COVID-19. Both conserved end residues are part of each CDR3. Each record gives: V gene, J gene, CDR3 length, clone size, D gene, CDR3 DNA, CDR3 protein. D genes are given only for firm matches. The listing skips clone size in some rows; elsewhere it reads once, few, many or a size class.

v_call: TRBV2
j_call: TRBJ1-6
cdr3_length: 14
clone_size: .
d_call: .
cdr3_nt: TGTGCCAGCAGCCTATTCAGGGATCATTCACCCCTCCACTTT
cdr3_aa: CASSLFRDHSPLHF

v_call: TRBV7-9
j_call: TRBJ1-1
cdr3_length: 14
clone_size: .
d_call: .
cdr3_nt: TGTGCCAGCAGCCCCACAGGGTATAACACTGAAGCTTTCTTT
cdr3_aa: CASSPTGYNTEAFF

v_call: TRBV6-5
j_call: TRBJ1-1
cdr3_length: 13
clone_size: .
d_call: TRBD1
cdr3_nt: TGTGCCAGCAGGGACAGGGGGAACACTGAAGCTTTCTTT
cdr3_aa: CASRDRGNTEAFF

v_call: TRBV12-3/TRBV12-4
j_call: TRBJ1-1
cdr3_length: 13
clone_size: .
d_call: .
cdr3_nt: TGTGCCAGCAGGGCAGGGGAATTCACTGAAGCTTTCTTT
cdr3_aa: CASRAGEFTEAFF

v_call: TRBV6-5
j_call: TRBJ1-3
cdr3_length: 16
clone_size: .
d_call: TRBD1
cdr3_nt: TGTGCCAGCAGTTACTCCGGGACAGGGACTGGAAACACCATATATTTT
cdr3_aa: CASSYSGTGTGNTIYF

v_call: TRBV6-1
j_call: TRBJ1-6
cdr3_length: 13
clone_size: .
d_call: TRBD1
cdr3_nt: TGTGCCAGCAGTGAAACAGGGGGAAGGGCCCTCCACTTT
cdr3_aa: CASSETGGRALHF

v_call: TRBV3-1/TRBV3-2
j_call: TRBJ1-3
cdr3_length: 16
clone_size: .
d_call: TRBD1
cdr3_nt: TGTGCCAGCAGCCGAGTGGGAAAGGGGGCTCGAGACACCATATATTTT
cdr3_aa: CASSRVGKGARDTIYF

v_call: TRBV4-2
j_call: TRBJ1-3
cdr3_length: 15
clone_size: .
d_call: .
cdr3_nt: TGTGCCAGCAGCCAAGTCGGAGGATCTGGAAACACCATATATTTT
cdr3_aa: CASSQVGGSGNTIYF

v_call: TRBV3-1/TRBV3-2
j_call: TRBJ1-1
cdr3_length: 14
clone_size: .
d_call: .
cdr3_nt: TGTGCCAGCAACCAACAGGGTCTGAACACTGAAGCTTTCTTT
cdr3_aa: CASNQQGLNTEAFF

v_call: TRBV19
j_call: TRBJ1-2
cdr3_length: 14
clone_size: .
d_call: .
cdr3_nt: TGTGCCAGTAGTATAATCGGGAGGGAACATGGCTACACCTTC
cdr3_aa: CASSIIGREHGYTF

v_call: TRBV29-1
j_call: TRBJ1-4
cdr3_length: 15
clone_size: few
d_call: .
cdr3_nt: TGCAGCGTTGGGGGCCAGTATAACACTAATGAAAAACTGTTTTTT
cdr3_aa: CSVGGQYNTNEKLFF

v_call: TRBV2
j_call: TRBJ2-6
cdr3_length: 17
clone_size: .
d_call: TRBD1
cdr3_nt: TGTGCCAGCAGTTCCGGGACAGGGGGCTCTGGGGCCAACGTCCTGACTTTC
cdr3_aa: CASSSGTGGSGANVLTF

v_call: TRBV19
j_call: TRBJ1-2
cdr3_length: 16
clone_size: .
d_call: .
cdr3_nt: TGTGCCAGTAGTTTACCGGGGAAAGACGGAAACTATGGCTACACCTTC
cdr3_aa: CASSLPGKDGNYGYTF

v_call: TRBV9
j_call: TRBJ1-3
cdr3_length: 14
clone_size: .
d_call: .
cdr3_nt: TGTGCCAGCAGCTCCCCAGGGGCCGGAAACACCATATATTTT
cdr3_aa: CASSSPGAGNTIYF

v_call: TRBV10-3
j_call: TRBJ1-1
cdr3_length: 13
clone_size: .
d_call: .
cdr3_nt: TGTGCCATCAGTGAGTCGAGGAACACTGAAGCTTTCTTT
cdr3_aa: CAISESRNTEAFF

v_call: TRBV3-1/TRBV3-2
j_call: TRBJ1-2
cdr3_length: 14
clone_size: .
d_call: .
cdr3_nt: TGTGCCAGCAGCCTTCGACGGGAAAACTATGGCTACACCTTC
cdr3_aa: CASSLRRENYGYTF

v_call: TRBV6-2/TRBV6-3
j_call: TRBJ2-2
cdr3_length: 13
clone_size: .
d_call: .
cdr3_nt: TGTGCCAGCAGCCGCGGGACGTCCGGGGAGCTGTTTTTT
cdr3_aa: CASSRGTSGELFF

v_call: TRBV25-1
j_call: TRBJ1-4
cdr3_length: 17
clone_size: .
d_call: .
cdr3_nt: TGTGCCAGCAGTGAATTGGTTCAGGGCAGAAAAGCCGAAAAACTGTTTTTT
cdr3_aa: CASSELVQGRKAEKLFF

v_call: TRBV19
j_call: TRBJ1-2
cdr3_length: 14
clone_size: .
d_call: .
cdr3_nt: TGTGCCAGTAGTTCTGTTGGGACACACTATGGCTACACCTTC
cdr3_aa: CASSSVGTHYGYTF